These 10 T cell receptor beta chains were sequenced from one sample in a study of blood T cell repertoires in COVID-19. Measured with immunoSEQ multiplex PCR; TCRdb has only the in-frame clones, and not every one. Found here are around 210,000 clones, around three quarters of them singletons; the top ten hold about 5.5%. The specimen was peripheral blood. Receptors originate from a woman aged 70-85 years with acute or convalescent COVID-19.

The chain combines TRBV16 with TRBJ2-7, with D possibly matching TRBD1 (6 bases). The CDR3 length is 16 residues. V dropped 0 bases and J dropped 0 bases, with 12 bases sitting between them. Germline values: CDR1 KGHSY, CDR2 FQNENV. The CDR3 sequence is CASSQSGDTSSYEQYF. DNA of the CDR3: TGTGCCAGCAGCCAATCGGGGGACACTAGCTCCTACGAGCAGTACTTC.

Comment on this clone: Other DNA variants within this sample encode the same CDR3. The V and J genes are TRBV7-2 and TRBJ1-4; D perhaps matches TRBD1 (5 bases). Germline assignment: CDR1 SGHTA and CDR2 FQGNSA. Trimming removed 3 bases at V and 5 bases at J, with 10 bases between. The CDR3 sequence is 14 residues long. The CDR3 DNA follows: TGTGCCAGCAGCTTGGGGGGATTGAATGAAAAACTGTTTTTT. Protein: CASSLGGLNEKLFF.

This clone has only one observation. This rearrangement joins TRBV19 to TRBJ1-5, with 7 bases matching TRBD1. The length of the CDR3 is 16 residues. J lost 4 bases, V lost 4 bases, and 10 bases had no gene match. Germline-derived CDR1 and CDR2 are LNHDA and SQIVND (reference sequence). The CDR3 spells CASSKGWGTENQPQHF. CDR3 DNA: TGTGCCAGTAGTAAAGGGTGGGGGACAGAAAATCAGCCCCAGCATTTT.

In DNA, the CDR3 is TGTGCCACCGGACCCTTTGCAGGGAGGAACGCCTACGAGCAGTACTTC. This translates into CATGPFAGRNAYEQYF. This chain links TRBV24-1 with TRBJ2-7; TRBD2 is a possible D gene (6 bases). Germline V gene sequence: CDR1 KGHDR, CDR2 SFDVKD. V lost 9 bases, J lost 2 bases, and 22 bases lay in between. This CDR3 is built from 16 residues.

V usage is TRBV12-3 or TRBV12-4 and J usage is TRBJ2-1; D possibly corresponds to TRBD1 (6 bases). CDR3 length equals 13 residues. Trimming stripped 5 bases from V and 7 bases from J, with 12 bases between. The DNA for the CDR3 is TGTGCCAGCAGTGGGACACCCAGGAATGAGCAGTTCTTC. Translated, it gives CASSGTPRNEQFF.

The chain recombines TRBV30 with TRBJ2-1, with 8 bases that match TRBD2. V was clipped by 1 base and J by 5 bases; unmatched bases: 10. The CDR3 extends over 16 amino acids. Germline V lookup: CDR1 GTSNPN, CDR2 SVGIG (reference sequence). CDR3 sequence (DNA): TGTGCCTGGAGTGGGGGACTAGGAGGTGGAAACAATGAGCAGTTCTTC. It encodes CAWSGGLGGGNNEQFF.

This rearrangement joins TRBV28 to TRBJ2-7; D is perhaps TRBD1 (6 bases). CDR1 is MDHEN, CDR2 SYDVKM, per germline. This CDR3 is built from 15 residues. Trimming took 5 bases from V and 4 from J, leaving 18 bases between them. The CDR3: CASSAPGEGDYEQYF. CDR3 coding DNA: TGTGCCAGCAGTGCACCCGGCGAGGGGGATTACGAGCAGTACTTC.

The genes are TRBV6-4 and TRBJ2-3, with D unresolved. Germline CDR1 reads MRHNA; CDR2 reads SNTAGT. The CDR3 runs 14 residues. V lost 4 bases and J 1 base, leaving 9 bases between the germline ends. CDR3 region: CASSAGVGTDTQYF. DNA of the CDR3: TGTGCCAGCAGTGCAGGTGTCGGCACAGATACGCAGTATTTT.

The CDR3 here is CASSPLRTSGETQYF. The CDR3 bases are TGTGCCAGCAGTCCGCTTCGGACAAGTGGAGAGACCCAGTACTTC. The chain has TRBV27 and TRBJ2-5, with D possibly matching TRBD1 (5 bases). CDR1 and CDR2 (germline): MNHEY, SMNVEV (reference sequence). V was cut by 5 bases and J by 4 bases, with 17 bases left in between. The CDR3 contains 15 residues.

The CDR3, as DNA: TGTGCCAGCTCACCAGTGGGGGCCGGCGAGCAGTACTTC. Amino acid sequence: CASSPVGAGEQYF. J is TRBJ2-7 and V is TRBV18, with D perhaps TRBD1 (6 bases). The V end was cut by 2 bases, the J end by 6 bases, with 11 bases between. CDR1 and CDR2 (germline): KGHSH, LQKENI. The CDR3 totals 13 residues.